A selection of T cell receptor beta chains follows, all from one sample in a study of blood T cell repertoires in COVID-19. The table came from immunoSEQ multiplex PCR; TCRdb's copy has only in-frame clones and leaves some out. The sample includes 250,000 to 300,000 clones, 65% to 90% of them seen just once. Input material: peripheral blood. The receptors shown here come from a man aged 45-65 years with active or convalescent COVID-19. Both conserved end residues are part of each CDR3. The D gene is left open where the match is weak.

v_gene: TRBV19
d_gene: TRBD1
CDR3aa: CASRDRHNEQFF

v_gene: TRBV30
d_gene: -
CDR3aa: CAWSNSRNTEAFF

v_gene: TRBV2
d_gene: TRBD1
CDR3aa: CASSGPGTGQAFF

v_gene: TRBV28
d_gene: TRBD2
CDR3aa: CASRRRLAGGKETQYF

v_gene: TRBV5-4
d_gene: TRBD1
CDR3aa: CASSTGGRLNIQYF

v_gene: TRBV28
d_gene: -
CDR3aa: CASSLHRDNYEQYF

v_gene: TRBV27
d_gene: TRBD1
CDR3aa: CASSSWDRPNTEAFF

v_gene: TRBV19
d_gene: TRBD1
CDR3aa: CASSMSGQGKGYTEAFF

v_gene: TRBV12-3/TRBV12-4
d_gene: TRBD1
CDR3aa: CASRGGGADGYTF

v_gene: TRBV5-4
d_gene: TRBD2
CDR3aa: CASSEAGTSGRRVFF

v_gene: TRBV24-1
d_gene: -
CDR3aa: CATSDLLNSAGQFF

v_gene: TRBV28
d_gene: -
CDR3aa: CASSPSTTPYEQYF

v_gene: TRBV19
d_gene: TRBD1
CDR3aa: CASREQGGGSYGYTF

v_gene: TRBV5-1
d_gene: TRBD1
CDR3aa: CASSERQGAGGELFF

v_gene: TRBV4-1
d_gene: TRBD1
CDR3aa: CASSQEGQVYNTQYF

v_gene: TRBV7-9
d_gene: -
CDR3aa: CASLLGQEGSGNTIYF

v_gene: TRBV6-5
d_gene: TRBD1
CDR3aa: CASSYTPQGRTEAFF

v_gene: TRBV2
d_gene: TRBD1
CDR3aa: CASSRQGANTEAFF

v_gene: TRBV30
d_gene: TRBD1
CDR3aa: CAWSRQGNTEAFF

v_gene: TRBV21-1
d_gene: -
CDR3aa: CASSLLADNEQFF

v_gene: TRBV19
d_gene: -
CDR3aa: CASSVGQQETQYF

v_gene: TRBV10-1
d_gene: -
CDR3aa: CASSERGGSYEQYF

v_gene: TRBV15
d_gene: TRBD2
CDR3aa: CATSRRSGSKETQYF

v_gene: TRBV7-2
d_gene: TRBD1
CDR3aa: CASSWGQGYNSPLHF

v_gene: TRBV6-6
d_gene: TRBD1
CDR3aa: CASSYGTANNSPLHF

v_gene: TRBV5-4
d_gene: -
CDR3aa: CASSLVHRGDYGYTF

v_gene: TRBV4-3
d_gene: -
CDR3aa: CASSQIGGDTGNTIYF

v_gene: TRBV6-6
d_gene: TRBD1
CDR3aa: CASSPAPGTGSSYEQYF

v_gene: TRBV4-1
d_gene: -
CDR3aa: CASSQVSGPWLNNEQFF

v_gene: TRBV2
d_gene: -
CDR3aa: CASSPFGASAEDEQFF

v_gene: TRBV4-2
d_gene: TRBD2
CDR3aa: CASSLGLAGGTSTDTQYF

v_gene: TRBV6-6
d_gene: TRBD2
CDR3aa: CASKPTSAIYEQYF

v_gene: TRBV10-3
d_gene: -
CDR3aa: CATASTVIANQPQHF

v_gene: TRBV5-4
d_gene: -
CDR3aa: CASSPGSLRGETQYF

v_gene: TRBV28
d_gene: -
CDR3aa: CASSFKRGQSNYNEQFF

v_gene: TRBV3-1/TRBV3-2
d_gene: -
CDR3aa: CASSQGVQYRNEQFF

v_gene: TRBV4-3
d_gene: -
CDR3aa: CASSQEWGRTASNQPQHF

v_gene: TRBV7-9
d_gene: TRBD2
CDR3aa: CASSFPGLHYNEQFF

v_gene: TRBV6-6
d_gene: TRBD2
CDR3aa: CASSLTLAGGYNEQFF

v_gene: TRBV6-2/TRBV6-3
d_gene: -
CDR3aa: CASSSPPGTNTYEQYF

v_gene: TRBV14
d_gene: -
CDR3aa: CASSPQGGADSYNEQFF

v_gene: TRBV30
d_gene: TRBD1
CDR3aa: CAWSLGTANSPLHF

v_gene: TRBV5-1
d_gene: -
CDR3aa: CASSLGAGSFYEQYF

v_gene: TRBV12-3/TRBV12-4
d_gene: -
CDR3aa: CASRQGQETQYF

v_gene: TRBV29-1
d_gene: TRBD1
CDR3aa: CSSSQGAGTEAFF

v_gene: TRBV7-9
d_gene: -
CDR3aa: CASSSTTIPQHF

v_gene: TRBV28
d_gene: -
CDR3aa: CASKERRAGWADTQYF